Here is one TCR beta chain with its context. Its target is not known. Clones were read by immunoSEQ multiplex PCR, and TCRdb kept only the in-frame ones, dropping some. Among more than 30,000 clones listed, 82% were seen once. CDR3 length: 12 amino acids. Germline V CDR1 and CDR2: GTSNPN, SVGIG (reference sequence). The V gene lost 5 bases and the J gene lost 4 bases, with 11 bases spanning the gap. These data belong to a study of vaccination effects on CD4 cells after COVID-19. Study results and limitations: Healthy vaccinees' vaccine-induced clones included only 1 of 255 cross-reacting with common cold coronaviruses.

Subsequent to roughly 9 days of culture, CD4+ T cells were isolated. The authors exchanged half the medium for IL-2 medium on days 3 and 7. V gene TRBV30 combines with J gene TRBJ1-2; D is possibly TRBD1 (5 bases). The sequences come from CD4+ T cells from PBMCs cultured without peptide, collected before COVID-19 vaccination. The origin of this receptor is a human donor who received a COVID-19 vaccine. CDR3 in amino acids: CAWALGAYGYTF. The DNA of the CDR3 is TGTGCCTGGGCCCTCGGGGCCTATGGCTACACCTTC.